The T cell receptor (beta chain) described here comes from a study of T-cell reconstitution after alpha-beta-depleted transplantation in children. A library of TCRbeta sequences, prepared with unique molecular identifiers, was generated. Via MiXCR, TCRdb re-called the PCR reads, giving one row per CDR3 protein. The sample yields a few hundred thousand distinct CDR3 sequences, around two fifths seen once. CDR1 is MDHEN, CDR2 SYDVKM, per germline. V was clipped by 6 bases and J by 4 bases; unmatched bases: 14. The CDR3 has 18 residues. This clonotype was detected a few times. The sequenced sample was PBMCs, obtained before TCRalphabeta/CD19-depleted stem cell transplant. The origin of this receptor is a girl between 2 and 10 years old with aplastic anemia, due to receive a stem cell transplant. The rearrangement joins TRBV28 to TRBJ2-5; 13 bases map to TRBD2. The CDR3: CASSITSGRGADGETQYF. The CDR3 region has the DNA TGTGCCAGCAGCATTACTAGCGGGAGGGGAGCGGACGGAGAGACCCAGTACTTC.